The T cell receptor beta chain described here comes from a study of T cells after yellow fever vaccination. Study results and limitations: FACS-sorted repertoires could contain abundant clonotypes contaminating from the bulk population. In post-booster samples, most primary-vaccination clones reappeared (approximately 97% CD4, nearly 90% CD8).

One entry per CDR3 protein results from TCRdb running MiXCR on the 5' RACE reads. The sample has over 150,000 distinct CDR3 sequences, roughly 6.4% seen once; the top ten hold about 2.7%. This clonotype was seen many times. Its cognate antigen is unknown. Germline loops: CDR1 LGHDT, CDR2 YNNKEL (reference sequence). After removal of 4 bases from V and 2 bases from J, the junction contained 3 bases not matched to a gene. CDR3 length equals 14 residues. The J gene is TRBJ2-3, the V gene TRBV3-1, with 7 positions matching TRBD1. The sample here was CD4+ T cells sorted from PBMCs, taken on the day of the first yellow fever vaccination. This TCR derives from a man aged 18 to 29 who received the YFV17D yellow fever vaccine. CDR3: CASSRGQYTDTQYF. Written as DNA, the CDR3 is TGTGCCAGCAGCCGGGGACAGTACACAGATACGCAGTATTTT.